Sequencing of this T cell receptor (beta chain) was carried out in a study of OX40 agonist ivuxolimab in advanced cancers. Clones were sequenced by immunoSEQ multiplex PCR, and TCRdb holds only the in-frame ones, with some missing. This sample yields some 43,000 clones, of which about 90% are seen a single time; under 40% belongs to the top ten. The sequenced sample was CD4+ or CD8+ T cells sorted from blood, obtained in a trial of the OX40 agonist ivuxolimab. The clonotype was recovered from an adult with an advanced solid tumor such as melanoma, head and neck, liver or kidney cancer.

The CDR3 nucleotides are TGCGCCAGCAGCTTGGGGGGCTCGCTAAGCAATCAGCCCCAGCATTTT. Translation gives CASSLGGSLSNQPQHF. The chain carries TRBV5-1 and TRBJ1-5; possibly TRBD1 for D (5 bases). There are 16 residues in the CDR3. Trimming left V 0 bases short and J 1 base short, with 11 bases between. Germline CDR1 is SGHRS and CDR2 is YFSETQ.